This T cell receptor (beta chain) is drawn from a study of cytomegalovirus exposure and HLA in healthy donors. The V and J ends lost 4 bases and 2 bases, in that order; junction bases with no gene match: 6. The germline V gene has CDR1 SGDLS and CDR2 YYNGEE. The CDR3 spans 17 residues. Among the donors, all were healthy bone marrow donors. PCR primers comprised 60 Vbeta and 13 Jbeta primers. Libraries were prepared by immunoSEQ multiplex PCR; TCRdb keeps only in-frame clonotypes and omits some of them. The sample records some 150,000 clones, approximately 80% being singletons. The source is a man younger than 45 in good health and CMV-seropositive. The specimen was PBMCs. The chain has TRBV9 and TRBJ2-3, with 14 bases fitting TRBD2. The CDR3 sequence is CASSLGTSGGFTDTQYF. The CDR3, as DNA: TGTGCCAGCAGCCTGGGGACTAGCGGGGGATTCACAGATACGCAGTATTTT.